A selection of T cell receptor beta chains follows, all from one sample in a study of human T cells and chemical hapten exposure. TCRdb used MiXCR to reprocess the RACE reads, holding one entry per CDR3 protein. The top ten clones hold 2.5% to 3% of a sample with more than 70,000 distinct CDR3 sequences, about 8.7% of them seen once. The sequencing sample was made of whole blood. Every receptor here comes from a female donor in good health. Some clones in this sample may be carry-over from other donors' samples. The CDR3 runs from the conserved cysteine through the conserved F or W. D genes are given only for firm matches. Only some rows state a clone size, as once, few, many or a class for expanded clones.

j_call d_call v_call clone_size cdr3_aa cdr3_nt
TRBJ2-7 TRBD1 TRBV28 NA CASRIQGAVYEQYF TGTGCCAGCAGGATACAGGGGGCCGTCTACGAGCAGTACTTC
TRBJ2-7 TRBD1 TRBV30 few CAWSIGQATYEQYF TGTGCCTGGAGTATAGGACAGGCCACCTACGAGCAGTACTTC
TRBJ2-1 TRBD2 TRBV20-1 NA CSASSSGAGDAKGEQFF TGCAGTGCTAGCTCATCAGGAGCGGGGGACGCGAAGGGTGAGCAGTTCTTC
TRBJ1-6 NA TRBV27 few CASSPYQGYSSYNSPLHF TGTGCCAGCAGCCCCTACCAGGGGTACAGCTCCTATAATTCACCCCTCCACTTT
TRBJ2-3 TRBD2 TRBV29-1 many CSVDTGPAGGPPDTQYF TGCAGCGTTGATACCGGGCCAGCGGGAGGGCCCCCAGATACGCAGTATTTT
TRBJ2-4 NA TRBV2 few CASSEWQSKNIQYF TGTGCCAGCAGTGAATGGCAATCCAAAAACATTCAGTACTTC
TRBJ2-7 NA TRBV10-3 NA CAISENYEQYF TGTGCCATCAGTGAAAACTACGAGCAGTACTTC
TRBJ2-1 TRBD2 TRBV24-1 few CATSDPQAGGNYNEQFF TGTGCCACCAGTGATCCCCAGGCGGGAGGGAACTACAATGAGCAGTTCTTC
TRBJ1-4 NA TRBV12-3/TRBV12-4 NA CASSPQGSELFF TGTGCCAGCAGTCCACAGGGTAGCGAACTGTTTTTT
TRBJ2-2 TRBD2 TRBV12-3/TRBV12-4 many CASSLGALAGTGELFF TGTGCCAGCAGTTTAGGGGCACTAGCGGGAACCGGGGAGCTGTTTTTT
TRBJ2-7 NA TRBV29-1 NA CSVFYSDQRTRNSYEQYF TGCAGCGTTTTCTATTCAGACCAAAGGACTCGAAACTCCTACGAGCAGTACTTC
TRBJ1-5 NA TRBV4-2 NA CASSQEIGVFAGGGQPQHF TGTGCCAGCAGCCAAGAGATCGGGGTGTTCGCGGGGGGTGGTCAGCCCCAGCATTTT
TRBJ2-3 TRBD2 TRBV5-1 many CASSSGLAGGDTQYF TGCGCCAGCAGCTCGGGACTAGCGGGAGGGGATACGCAGTATTTT
TRBJ2-1 NA TRBV29-1 many CSVAYREHNEQFF TGCAGCGTTGCTTACAGGGAGCACAATGAGCAGTTCTTC